The 12 T cell receptor beta chains in this list originate from one sample, sequenced in a study of CD8 T cells in ankylosing spondylitis. Study-wide results and caveats: What appeared characteristic of ankylosing spondylitis blood was a TCR beta motif of seven to nine highly homologous variants.

TCRdb called the 5' RACE reads again in MiXCR, with one record for every CDR3 protein. The table lists around 440,000 distinct CDR3 sequences, about a sixth of them singletons. For these receptors, no antigen is known. Sequencing input: blood, either unsorted or a sorted T cell fraction (not recorded which). The receptor source for this set is a male donor with ankylosing spondylitis.

This clonotype was seen many times. The chain carries TRBV5-1 and TRBJ2-3; a weak D match, TRBD2 (6 bases). The V gene lost 0 bases and the J gene lost 1 base, with 12 bases spanning the gap. CDR3 length equals 16 residues. Germline V gene data show CDR1 as SGHRS and CDR2 as YFSETQ. CDR3 protein: CASSLGLVGGTDTQYF. The CDR3 DNA sequence: TGCGCCAGCAGCTTGGGACTAGTCGGAGGCACAGATACGCAGTATTTT.

This clonotype was observed a single time. The rearrangement uses TRBV18 and TRBJ1-1, with D unresolved. Trimming left V 4 bases short and J 0 bases short, with 9 bases between. The CDR3 runs 14 residues. The V gene's germline CDR1 is KGHSH and CDR2 LQKENI. The CDR3 spells CASSLDFLNTEAFF. Here the CDR3 DNA reads TGTGCCAGCTCACTCGACTTTCTGAACACTGAAGCTTTCTTT.

This chain links TRBV5-1 with TRBJ2-2; D may be TRBD2 (6 bases). The CDR3 is 15 amino acids. Germline V lookup: CDR1 SGHRS, CDR2 YFSETQ. V dropped 5 bases and J dropped 2 bases, with 13 bases sitting between them. CDR3 nucleotide sequence: TGCGCCAGCAGGCCTCCAGGGACTAACACCGGGGAGCTGTTTTTT. Protein sequence: CASRPPGTNTGELFF.

The rearrangement joins TRBV27 to TRBJ2-3, with a tentative D call TRBD2 (6 bases). This CDR3 is built from 14 residues. The germline V and J ends were trimmed by 6 bases and 0 bases, with 10 bases remaining between them. In germline, CDR1 is MNHEY, CDR2 SMNVEV (reference sequence). As DNA, the CDR3 is TGTGCCAGCAGAGTAGCGGCTAGCACAGATACGCAGTATTTT. This encodes CASRVAASTDTQYF.

The genes are TRBV5-4 and TRBJ1-4, with TRBD1 as a possible D gene (5 bases). The germline V gene encodes CDR1 SGHNT and CDR2 YYREEE (reference sequence). V lost 0 bases and J lost 7, with 13 bases in between. This CDR3 region has 15 residues. CDR3 in amino acids: CASSLGAPGGEKLFF. For the CDR3, the DNA is TGTGCCAGCAGCTTGGGGGCCCCCGGGGGTGAAAAACTGTTTTTT.

The V and J genes are TRBV6-1 and TRBJ2-7; no firm D call. The CDR3 sequence is 11 residues long. V lost 2 bases and J lost 6, with 5 bases in between. Germline CDR1 and CDR2: MNHNS and SASEGT. The CDR3 region has the DNA TGTGCCAGCAGTGAAATCGTCGAGCAGTACTTC. Its protein product is CASSEIVEQYF.

This rearrangement joins TRBV7-2 to TRBJ2-3, with unresolved D. Trimming shortened V by 3 bases and J by 2 bases, and 12 bases separated the two germline ends. The CDR3 has 15 amino acids. In germline, CDR1 is SGHTA, CDR2 FQGNSA. CDR3 DNA: TGTGCCAGCAGCTTCAGTGTGTCAGTCACAGATACGCAGTATTTT. It specifies CASSFSVSVTDTQYF.

V usage is TRBV20-1 and J usage is TRBJ2-1; TRBD2 might be the D (5 bases). Germline lookup yields CDR1 DFQATT and CDR2 SNEGSKA (reference sequence). The CDR3 has 17 residues. Trimming pared 1 base from V and 1 base from J, leaving 17 bases between. The CDR3, as DNA: TGCAGTGCTAGAGCTGCCGGACTGTATAGTTCCTACAATGAGCAGTTCTTC. As protein: CSARAAGLYSSYNEQFF.

This clonotype appeared a few times. The chain combines TRBV5-4 with TRBJ2-3, with D hard to call. This CDR3 comprises 15 residues. Germline lookup yields CDR1 SGHNT and CDR2 YYREEE (reference sequence). V shed 0 bases and J shed 2 bases, with 10 bases lying between them. This chain's CDR3 is CASSLGRSDTDTQYF. The DNA for the CDR3 is TGTGCCAGCAGCTTGGGCAGGTCCGACACAGATACGCAGTATTTT.

V and J are TRBV6-1 and TRBJ1-4; D gene ambiguous. There are 15 residues in the CDR3. Germline values: CDR1 MNHNS, CDR2 SASEGT. V lost 5 bases and J 6 bases, leaving 16 bases between the germline ends. The CDR3 is CASSRSFEPDEKLFF. CDR3 sequence (DNA): TGTGCCAGCAGTCGCAGTTTCGAGCCCGATGAAAAACTGTTTTTT.

V usage is TRBV7-3 and J usage is TRBJ2-1; 8 nucleotides line up with TRBD2. The germline V gene has CDR1 SGHTA and CDR2 FQGTGA. The ends lost 3 bases at V and 4 bases at J; junction bases unmatched: 11. The CDR3 is 17 amino acids. CDR3 in amino acids: CASSLTGGGRKYNEQFF. The CDR3 nucleotides are TGTGCCAGCAGCTTGACCGGCGGGGGGAGGAAGTACAATGAGCAGTTCTTC.

In its sample, this clonotype was seen a few times. This sequence joins TRBV2 and TRBJ2-2, with D hard to call. CDR3 size: 14 residues. V was cut by 6 bases and J by 0 bases, with 8 bases left in between. Germline V gives CDR1 SNHLY, CDR2 FYNNEI. The CDR3 here is CASRQDANTGELFF. DNA for the CDR3: TGTGCCAGCAGGCAAGATGCGAACACCGGGGAGCTGTTTTTT.